This T cell receptor beta chain was identified during a study of siplizumab effects on memory and regulatory T cells. Trimming removed 5 bases at V and 2 bases at J, with 16 bases between. This CDR3 is built from 15 residues. In germline, CDR1 is SEHNR, CDR2 FQNEAQ (reference sequence). On this clone itself: Its target is not known.

Study results and caveats: In the presence of siplizumab, alloreactive sequences traceable to unstimulated CD4+ memory cells were significantly reduced. The mapping of alloreactive clones to unstimulated subsets covered only a minor fraction of them.

The assay was immunoSEQ multiplex PCR, and TCRdb's table has in-frame clones only and misses some. The sample lists 99,000 or so clones, roughly 94% seen once, with 1% to 1.5% in the top ten. The clonotype comes from a human donor in good health. Specimen: non-Treg CD4+ T cells sorted from blood. This chain joins TRBV7-9 and TRBJ2-7, with a weak D call TRBD1 (5 bases). CDR3 loop: CASSPVGQPPYEQYF. For the CDR3, the DNA is TGTGCCAGCAGCCCGGTGGGGCAGCCACCCTACGAGCAGTACTTC.